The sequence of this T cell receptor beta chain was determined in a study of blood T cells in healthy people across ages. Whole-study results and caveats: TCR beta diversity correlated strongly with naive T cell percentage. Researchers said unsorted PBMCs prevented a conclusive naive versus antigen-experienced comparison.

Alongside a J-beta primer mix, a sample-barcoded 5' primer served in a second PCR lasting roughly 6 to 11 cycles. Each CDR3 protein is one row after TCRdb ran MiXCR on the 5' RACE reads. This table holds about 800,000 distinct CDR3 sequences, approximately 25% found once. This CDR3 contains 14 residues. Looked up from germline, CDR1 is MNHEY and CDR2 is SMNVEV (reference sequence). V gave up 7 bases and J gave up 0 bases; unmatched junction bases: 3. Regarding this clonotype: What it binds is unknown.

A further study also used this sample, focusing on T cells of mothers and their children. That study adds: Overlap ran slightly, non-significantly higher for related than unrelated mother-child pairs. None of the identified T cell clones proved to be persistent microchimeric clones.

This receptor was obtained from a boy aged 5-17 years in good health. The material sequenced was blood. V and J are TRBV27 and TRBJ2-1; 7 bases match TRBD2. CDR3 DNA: TGTGCCAGCACCCAGCGGGGCTCCTACAATGAGCAGTTCTTC. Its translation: CASTQRGSYNEQFF.